Only a few counts were recorded for the clone carrying this T cell receptor (beta chain). The antigen is not known. With V trimmed by 3 bases and J by 5 bases, 3 bases remained unmatched. The V gene's germline CDR1 is LNHDA and CDR2 SQIVND (reference sequence). There are 14 residues in the CDR3. Time point in this sample: late sampling 161 to 241 days after vaccination in a few convalescent patients. This sample's treatment: roughly 10-day PBMC culture with coronavirus spike peptide pools or control peptides (ViraFEST assay). With the Oncomine TCR Beta short-read assay, DNA from cultured CD4+ T cells was sequenced. TCRdb used MiXCR to reprocess the PCR reads, holding one entry per CDR3 protein. The profile covers about 26,000 distinct CDR3 sequences, with 35% to 40% appearing a single time and 3% to 3.5% taken by the ten largest. This sample stems from a study of vaccination and CD4 T cells after COVID-19.

Sample: CD4+ T cells from blood, cultured in vitro, taken about 7 months after SARS-CoV-2 vaccination. The sequence derives from a human donor who had recovered from COVID-19. The rearrangement joins TRBV19 to TRBJ2-7, with 11 nucleotides matching TRBD2. This CDR3 is CASSISGRADEQYF. CDR3 bases: TGTGCCAGTAGTATTAGCGGGAGGGCCGACGAGCAGTACTTC.